The clone carrying this TCR beta chain was seen ten or more times. The record originates from a study of neurological immune-mediated disorders. Germline CDR1 and CDR2: SGHTA and FQGNSA. V was clipped by 2 bases and J by 4 bases, with 12 bases between them. CDR3 length equals 15 residues. The cDNA was generated through 5'RACE incorporating 10-nucleotide random UMIs. MiXCR was run by TCRdb on the 5' RACE reads, yielding one entry per CDR3 protein. Among around 48,000 distinct CDR3 sequences, about 9.4% were seen once, and the ten largest hold 21%. The clonotype was recovered from a woman aged 40 to 49 with HTLV-1-associated myelopathy (HAM/TSP). The sequenced sample was PBMCs. This chain uses TRBV7-2 with TRBJ1-3; tentatively, D is TRBD1 (6 bases). CDR3 amino acids: CASSLRGLRGNTIYF. Here the CDR3 DNA reads TGTGCCAGCAGCTTAAGGGGGTTAAGGGGAAACACCATATATTTT.